The rows below give T cell receptor beta chains drawn from one sample of a study of blood T cell repertoires in COVID-19. The protocol was immunoSEQ multiplex PCR, while the TCRdb copy is restricted to in-frame clones and leaves out a portion. Here the sample spans 25,000 to 35,000 clones, about 84% being singletons. Sequences were obtained from peripheral blood. The receptors were gathered from a woman at least 80 years old with acute or convalescent COVID-19. Both conserved end residues are part of each CDR3. Fields, in order: D gene, J gene, clone size, V gene, CDR3 protein, CDR3 DNA. D genes are given only for firm matches. Clone size is stated in some rows and not others, as once, few, many or a class when expanded.

NA,TRBJ2-7,NA,TRBV6-5,CASSLQGKTSYEQYF,TGTGCCAGCAGTCTTCAGGGCAAGACCTCCTACGAGCAGTACTTC
TRBD1,TRBJ2-7,NA,TRBV27,CASSLLGAGGALYEQYF,TGTGCCAGCAGTTTATTGGGGGCAGGGGGCGCCCTCTACGAGCAGTACTTC
TRBD2,TRBJ2-3,NA,TRBV19,CASSSGASGLTDTQYF,TGTGCCAGTAGTAGTGGGGCTAGCGGGCTCACAGATACGCAGTATTTT
NA,TRBJ1-2,NA,TRBV21-1,CASSKRHNYGYTF,TGTGCCAGCAGCAAACGACACAACTATGGCTACACCTTC
NA,TRBJ1-5,NA,TRBV10-2,CASDEAPGGNQPQHF,TGCGCCAGCGATGAGGCTCCAGGGGGCAATCAGCCCCAGCATTTT
TRBD2,TRBJ2-5,NA,TRBV5-4,CASSSPGEGQQETQYF,TGTGCCAGCAGCTCCCCCGGGGAGGGCCAACAAGAGACCCAGTACTTC
NA,TRBJ1-4,many,TRBV3-1/TRBV3-2,CASWGGKLFF,TGTGCCAGCTGGGGCGGAAAACTGTTTTTT
NA,TRBJ2-5,NA,TRBV28,CAVGEETQYF,TGTGCCGTAGGGGAAGAGACCCAGTACTTC
NA,TRBJ2-7,NA,TRBV12-3/TRBV12-4,CATPATGTYEQYF,TGTGCCACCCCGGCGACGGGAACCTACGAGCAGTACTTC
NA,TRBJ1-2,few,TRBV5-1,CASSNRDTDGYTF,TGCGCCAGCAGCAACCGGGACACAGATGGCTACACCTTC
NA,TRBJ2-1,NA,TRBV7-2,CASSRKGRGGAYNEQFF,TGTGCCAGCAGCCGCAAAGGAAGGGGGGGCGCCTACAATGAGCAGTTCTTC
TRBD1,TRBJ1-1,NA,TRBV2,CASSGQGVVNTEAFF,TGTGCCAGCAGTGGACAGGGAGTGGTGAACACTGAAGCTTTCTTT
TRBD1,TRBJ2-2,few,TRBV24-1,CATSDPRRGQYTGELFF,TGTGCCACCAGTGATCCGCGAAGGGGGCAGTACACCGGGGAGCTGTTTTTT
NA,TRBJ2-5,NA,TRBV5-4,CASSQSGVLETQYF,TGTGCCAGCAGCCAATCCGGGGTACTAGAGACCCAGTACTTC
NA,TRBJ2-7,many,TRBV29-1,CSVELGQSYEQYF,TGCAGCGTTGAATTAGGACAGAGCTACGAGCAGTACTTC
NA,TRBJ1-1,NA,TRBV14,CASSQELGASSIGAFF,TGTGCCAGCAGCCAAGAATTGGGGGCTAGTTCAATCGGGGCTTTCTTT
NA,TRBJ2-2,NA,TRBV29-1,CSGLQGTGELFF,TGCAGCGGCCTACAGGGTACCGGGGAGCTGTTTTTT
TRBD1,TRBJ2-7,NA,TRBV14,CASSQAGTGAYEQYF,TGTGCCAGCAGCCAAGCCGGGACAGGGGCCTACGAGCAGTACTTC
TRBD2,TRBJ2-3,NA,TRBV5-1,CASSFRTSGSTDTQYF,TGCGCCAGCAGCTTCCGGACTAGCGGTAGCACAGATACGCAGTATTTT
NA,TRBJ2-3,NA,TRBV12-5,CASGLGQGDTDTQYF,TGTGCTAGTGGTTTAGGTCAGGGTGACACAGATACGCAGTATTTT
NA,TRBJ2-7,medium-sized,TRBV10-3,CAISDVYEQYF,TGTGCCATCAGTGACGTCTACGAGCAGTACTTC
NA,TRBJ1-1,NA,TRBV18,CASSPPGGKSYGAEAFF,TGTGCCAGCTCACCCCCCGGGGGAAAATCCTACGGAGCTGAAGCTTTCTTT
NA,TRBJ1-1,NA,TRBV29-1,CSVTARGTEAFF,TGCAGCGTTACCGCACGAGGGACAGAAGCTTTCTTT
NA,TRBJ1-2,NA,TRBV5-1,CASSLAAVYGYTF,TGCGCCAGCAGCTTAGCGGCAGTCTATGGCTACACCTTC
NA,TRBJ1-6,NA,TRBV2,CASSPPRGSPLHF,TGTGCCAGCAGTCCCCCGAGAGGTTCACCCCTCCACTTT
TRBD2,TRBJ2-5,NA,TRBV5-4,CASSLALAGLSEYF,TGTGCCAGCAGCTTGGCTCTAGCGGGGTTGAGCGAGTACTTC
TRBD2,TRBJ2-3,NA,TRBV6-2/TRBV6-3,CASSYVLAGISFTDTQYF,TGTGCCAGCAGTTACGTGTTAGCGGGGATCTCTTTCACAGATACGCAGTATTTT
TRBD2,TRBJ2-1,NA,TRBV7-8,CASSLRTSGGASEQFF,TGTGCCAGCAGCCTCCGGACTAGCGGGGGGGCCTCTGAGCAGTTCTTC
TRBD1,TRBJ2-7,once,TRBV24-1,CATSDKDRGSYEQYF,TGTGCCACCAGTGATAAGGACAGGGGTTCCTACGAGCAGTACTTC
NA,TRBJ2-6,NA,TRBV6-4,CASSDQGLRSGANVLTF,TGTGCCAGCAGTGACCAGGGGCTAAGGTCTGGGGCCAACGTCCTGACTTTC
TRBD1,TRBJ1-3,NA,TRBV11-2,CASSREGARSGNTIYF,TGTGCCAGCAGCCGAGAGGGGGCACGGTCTGGAAACACCATATATTTT
NA,TRBJ2-2,NA,TRBV24-1,CATSDPRSNTGELFF,TGTGCCACCAGTGATCCCCGGTCTAACACCGGGGAGCTGTTTTTT
NA,TRBJ1-5,NA,TRBV6-1,CASSETGGGNQPQHF,TGTGCCAGCAGTGAAACAGGTGGGGGGAATCAGCCCCAGCATTTT
TRBD1,TRBJ2-5,NA,TRBV3-1/TRBV3-2,CASSQVAGTGQETQYF,TGTGCCAGCAGCCAAGTTGCAGGGACAGGGCAAGAGACCCAGTACTTC
NA,TRBJ1-4,NA,TRBV7-8,CASRPTGAIEKLFF,TGTGCCAGCAGACCCACAGGAGCTATTGAAAAACTGTTTTTT
TRBD2,TRBJ2-2,once,TRBV7-9,CASSLLGGGAAQTGELFF,TGTGCCAGCAGCTTACTCGGCGGGGGGGCGGCTCAGACCGGGGAGCTGTTTTTT
TRBD2,TRBJ2-3,NA,TRBV5-1,CASSLVPSGGTDTQYF,TGCGCCAGCAGCTTGGTTCCTAGCGGGGGTACAGATACGCAGTATTTT
TRBD2,TRBJ2-1,NA,TRBV19,CASMNLAGSNEQFF,TGTGCCAGTATGAATCTAGCGGGCTCCAATGAGCAGTTCTTC
NA,TRBJ2-1,NA,TRBV2,CASSLSNEQFF,TGTGCCAGCAGTTTATCCAATGAGCAGTTCTTC
TRBD1,TRBJ1-3,NA,TRBV30,CACTRDRTAGNTIYF,TGTGCCTGCACCAGGGACAGGACCGCTGGAAACACCATATATTTT
TRBD2,TRBJ2-1,NA,TRBV6-5,CASTDLAGKYNEQFF,TGTGCCAGCACAGATCTAGCGGGTAAATACAATGAGCAGTTCTTC
TRBD2,TRBJ2-1,NA,TRBV27,CASRLAAGGEQFF,TGTGCCAGTCGACTAGCGGCCGGGGGGGAGCAGTTCTTC
NA,TRBJ1-1,once,TRBV7-2,CASSFTGMNTEAFF,TGTGCCAGCAGCTTTACAGGCATGAACACTGAAGCTTTCTTT
TRBD1,TRBJ1-5,NA,TRBV7-6,CASSLGDRGFDQPQHF,TGTGCCAGCAGCTTAGGGGACAGGGGTTTCGATCAGCCCCAGCATTTT
NA,TRBJ1-2,NA,TRBV5-6,CASSLPADYGYTF,TGTGCCAGCAGCCTTCCGGCGGACTATGGCTACACCTTC